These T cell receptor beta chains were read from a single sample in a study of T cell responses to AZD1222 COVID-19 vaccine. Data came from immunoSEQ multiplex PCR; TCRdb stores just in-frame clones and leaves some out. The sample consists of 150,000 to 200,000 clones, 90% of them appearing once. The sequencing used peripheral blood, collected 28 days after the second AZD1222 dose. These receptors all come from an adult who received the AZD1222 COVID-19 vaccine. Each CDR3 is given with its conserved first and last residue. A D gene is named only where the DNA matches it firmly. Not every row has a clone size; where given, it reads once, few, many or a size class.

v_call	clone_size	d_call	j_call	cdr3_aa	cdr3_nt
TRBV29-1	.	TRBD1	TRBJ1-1	CSASSGQAKTEAFF	TGCAGCGCCTCTTCGGGACAGGCGAAAACTGAAGCTTTCTTT
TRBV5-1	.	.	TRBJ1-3	CASSLAGQNQGNTIYF	TGCGCCAGCAGCTTGGCCGGGCAAAACCAGGGAAACACCATATATTTT
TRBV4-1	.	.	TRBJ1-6	CASSQVGVRPHSPLHF	TGCGCCAGCAGCCAAGTGGGGGTCAGGCCCCATTCACCCCTCCACTTT
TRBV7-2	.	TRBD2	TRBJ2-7	CASSTYSGTSGVYF	TGTGCCAGCAGCACCTACTCCGGGACTAGCGGGGTTTACTTC
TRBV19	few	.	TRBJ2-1	CASSSLGSTGDEQFF	TGTGCCAGTAGTAGTCTGGGATCCACGGGGGATGAGCAGTTCTTC
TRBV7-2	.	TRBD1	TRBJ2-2	CASSRDRRPGELFF	TGTGCCAGCAGCAGGGACAGGCGCCCCGGGGAGCTGTTTTTT
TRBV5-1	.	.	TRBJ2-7	CASSLVGLTDYEQYF	TGCGCCAGCAGCTTGGTAGGACTGACCGACTACGAGCAGTACTTC
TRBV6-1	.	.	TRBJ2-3	CASSEGDWLTDTQYF	TGTGCCAGCAGTGAGGGGGACTGGCTCACAGATACGCAGTATTTT
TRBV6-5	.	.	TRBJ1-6	CASSYSGYHNSPLHF	TGTGCCAGCAGTTACTCAGGGTACCATAATTCACCCCTCCACTTT
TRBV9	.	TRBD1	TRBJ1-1	CASSHETGTEAFF	TGTGCCAGCAGCCATGAGACAGGGACAGAAGCTTTCTTT
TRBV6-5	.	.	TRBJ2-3	CASGRGGALTDTQYF	TGTGCCAGTGGAAGGGGCGGGGCGCTCACAGATACGCAGTATTTT
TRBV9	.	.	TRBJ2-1	CASSEGSWVYNEQFF	TGTGCCAGCAGCGAAGGGTCCTGGGTATACAATGAGCAGTTCTTC
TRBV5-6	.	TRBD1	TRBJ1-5	CASSQGQGVGQPQHF	TGTGCCAGCAGCCAGGGCCAGGGGGTAGGTCAGCCCCAGCATTTT
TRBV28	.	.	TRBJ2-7	CASSAAGGLSYEQYF	TGTGCCAGCTCCGCCGCCGGGGGGCTCTCCTACGAGCAGTACTTC
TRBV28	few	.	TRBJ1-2	CASSALEGYGYTF	TGTGCCAGCAGTGCCCTGGAGGGTTATGGCTACACCTTC
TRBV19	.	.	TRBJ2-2	CASSMYTNTGELFF	TGTGCCAGTAGTATGTACACGAACACCGGGGAGCTGTTTTTT
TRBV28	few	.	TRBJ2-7	CASSSGLFRGREQYF	TGTGCCAGCAGTTCGGGACTGTTCAGAGGAAGGGAGCAGTACTTC
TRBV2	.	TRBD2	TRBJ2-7	CASSVLRAGPRHEQYF	TGTGCCAGCAGCGTCCTACGAGCGGGACCCAGGCACGAGCAGTACTTC
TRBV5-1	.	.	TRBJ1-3	CASSLDRSSGNTIYF	TGCGCCAGCAGCCTCGACCGCAGCTCTGGAAACACCATATATTTT
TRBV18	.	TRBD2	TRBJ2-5	CASSPGLEGTQYF	TGTGCCAGCTCACCTGGACTAGAAGGGACCCAGTACTTC
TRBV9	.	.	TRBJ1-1	CASSVGRYPRVTEAFF	TGTGCCAGCAGCGTAGGGCGGTACCCCAGGGTTACTGAAGCTTTCTTT
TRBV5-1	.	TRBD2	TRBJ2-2	CASSSGGGGPLSPGELFF	TGCGCCAGCAGCTCCGGAGGCGGGGGGCCGCTCTCCCCCGGGGAGCTGTTTTTT
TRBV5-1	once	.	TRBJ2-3	CASSLGAKDTQYF	TGCGCCAGCAGCTTGGGTGCCAAAGATACGCAGTATTTT
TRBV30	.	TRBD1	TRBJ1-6	CAWSSAGTGSLSPLHF	TGTGCCTGGAGTTCAGCCGGGACAGGGAGTCTTTCACCCCTCCACTTT
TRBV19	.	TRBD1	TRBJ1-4	CASSEYRGTETNEKLFF	TGTGCCAGTAGTGAATACAGGGGGACTGAAACTAATGAAAAACTGTTTTTT
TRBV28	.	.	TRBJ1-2	CASSPNAVGYTF	TGTGCCAGCAGCCCCAACGCAGTTGGCTACACCTTC
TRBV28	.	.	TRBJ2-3	CASNNRGPDTQYF	TGTGCCAGCAATAACCGGGGACCAGATACGCAGTATTTT
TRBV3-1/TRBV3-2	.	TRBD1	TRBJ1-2	CASSQQTGVVGYTF	TGTGCCAGCAGCCAACAGACAGGGGTGGTCGGCTACACCTTC
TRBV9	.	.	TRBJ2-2	CASSVTRQIGELFF	TGTGCCAGCAGCGTGACTAGACAGATCGGGGAGCTGTTTTTT
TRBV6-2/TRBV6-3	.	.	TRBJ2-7	CASSYPLGRGLSSYEQYF	TGTGCCAGCAGTTACCCCTTGGGAAGGGGACTCAGCTCCTACGAGCAGTACTTC
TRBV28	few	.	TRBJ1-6	CASSLRNSYNSPLHF	TGTGCCAGCAGTTTACGGAACTCCTATAATTCACCCCTCCACTTT
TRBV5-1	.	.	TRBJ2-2	CASSLGPAANTGELFF	TGCGCCAGCAGCCTGGGGCCAGCGGCGAACACCGGGGAGCTGTTTTTT
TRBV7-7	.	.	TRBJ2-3	CASSLADRITDTQYF	TGTGCTAGCAGCTTAGCGGACAGAATCACAGATACGCAGTATTTT
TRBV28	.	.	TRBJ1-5	CASSLSVTGQPQHF	TGTGCCAGCAGTTTATCGGTAACGGGTCAGCCCCAGCATTTT
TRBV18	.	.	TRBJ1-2	CASSPEEPYRGYTF	TGTGCCAGCTCACCTGAAGAACCCTATCGGGGCTACACCTTC
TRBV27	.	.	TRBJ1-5	CASSWGAGGNQPQHF	TGTGCCAGCAGTTGGGGTGCGGGGGGCAATCAGCCCCAGCATTTT
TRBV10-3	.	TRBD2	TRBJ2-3	CATSAGGTDTQYF	TGTGCCACCTCAGCGGGGGGCACAGATACGCAGTATTTT
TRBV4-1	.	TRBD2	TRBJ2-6	CASSQPLRSTSGSTGANVLTF	TGCGCCAGCAGCCAACCGCTCAGATCGACTAGCGGGAGTACCGGGGCCAACGTCCTGACTTTC
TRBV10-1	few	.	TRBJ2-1	CASSGGQNSYNEQFF	TGCGCCAGCAGTGGAGGACAGAACTCCTACAATGAGCAGTTCTTC
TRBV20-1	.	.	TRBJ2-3	CSARLGDTQYF	TGCAGTGCTAGGTTAGGAGATACGCAGTATTTT
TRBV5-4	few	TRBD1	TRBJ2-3	CASSRQGSTDTQYF	TGTGCCAGCAGCCGACAGGGAAGCACAGATACGCAGTATTTT
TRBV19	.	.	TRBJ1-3	CASHRVSSGNTIYF	TGTGCCAGCCACAGGGTCAGCTCTGGAAACACCATATATTTT
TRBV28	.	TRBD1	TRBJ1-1	CASSREQDRVEAFF	TGTGCCAGCAGCCGTGAACAAGACAGGGTTGAAGCTTTCTTT
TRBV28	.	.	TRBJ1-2	CASRRAPGAGYGYTF	TGTGCCAGCAGAAGGGCCCCGGGGGCAGGGTATGGCTACACCTTC
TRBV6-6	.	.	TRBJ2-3	CASSVQGNTQYF	TGTGCCAGCAGCGTCCAGGGGAATACGCAGTATTTT
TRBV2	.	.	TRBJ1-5	CASSDQSPPKGRQHF	TGTGCCAGCAGTGACCAGAGCCCCCCTAAAGGGCGCCAGCATTTT
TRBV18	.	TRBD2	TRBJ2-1	CASSLQTSTSGNEQFF	TGTGCCAGCTCACTCCAAACCTCGACTAGCGGCAATGAGCAGTTCTTC
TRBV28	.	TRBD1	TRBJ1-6	CASRNTGVESPLHF	TGTGCCAGCAGAAACACAGGGGTGGAATCACCCCTCCACTTT
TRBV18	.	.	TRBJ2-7	CASSPRNGYEQYF	TGTGCCAGCTCACCACGAAACGGCTACGAGCAGTACTTC
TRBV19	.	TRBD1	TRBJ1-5	CASSNGQGQPQHF	TGTGCCAGTAGTAACGGACAGGGGCAGCCCCAGCATTTT
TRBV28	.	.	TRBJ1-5	CASSSPDGYQPQHF	TGTGCCAGCAGTTCCCCCGACGGTTATCAGCCCCAGCATTTT
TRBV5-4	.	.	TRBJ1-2	CASSLPGDYGYTF	TGTGCCAGCAGCTTGCCCGGAGACTATGGCTACACCTTC
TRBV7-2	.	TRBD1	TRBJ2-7	CASSLAGQAISYEQYF	TGTGCCAGCAGCTTAGCGGGACAGGCGATCTCCTACGAGCAGTACTTC
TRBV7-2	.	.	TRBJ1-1	CASSPPRALENTEAFF	TGTGCCAGCAGCCCTCCCAGGGCCCTAGAAAACACTGAAGCTTTCTTT